This T cell receptor (beta chain) was recovered during a study of response to subunit inactivated influenza vaccine. A word on this clonotype: The antigen is not known.

TCRdb itself ran the RT-PCR reads through MiXCR, one entry per CDR3 protein. The sample holds about 780,000 distinct CDR3 sequences; around a sixth are singletons and the top ten take 11%. The CDR3 runs 14 residues. Germline lookup yields CDR1 DFQATT and CDR2 SNEGSKA (reference sequence). Trimming took 4 bases from V and 4 from J, leaving 14 bases between them. Findings and caveats of the study: With each seasonal influenza vaccination, the authors suggested, few new T cells are recruited.

The receptor was isolated from a man in his fifties who received an inactivated influenza vaccine. This specimen was PBMCs from blood, taken around 5 days after vaccination. The chain carries TRBV20-1 and TRBJ1-5; maybe TRBD1 (6 bases). CDR3 bases: TGCAGTGCTATGACAGTTCAGGGGAATCAGCCCCAGCATTTT. It yields the protein CSAMTVQGNQPQHF.